This T cell receptor beta chain was sequenced during a study of cytomegalovirus exposure and HLA in healthy donors. This clone was observed a handful of times. The protocol was immunoSEQ multiplex PCR, while the TCRdb copy is restricted to in-frame clones and leaves out a portion. Among 150,000 to 200,000 clones, 85% were seen once, and the ten largest hold roughly 15%. The sample comprised PBMCs. The TCR sequence derives from a man younger than 35 in good health and CMV-seropositive.

CDR3 DNA: TGTGCCAGCAGTGCGGGGGGGGTCCTCGATGAGCAGTTCTTC. Encoded protein: CASSAGGVLDEQFF. This rearrangement joins TRBV2 to TRBJ2-1; 8 nucleotides agree with TRBD2. CDR3 length equals 14 residues. The V and J ends lost 4 bases and 8 bases, in that order; junction bases with no gene match: 7. CDR1 and CDR2 (germline): SNHLY, FYNNEI.